The clone carrying this TCR beta chain was detected only a few times. The target antigen is unknown. The record originates from a study of T-cell memory formation after mild COVID-19. Overall study results and limits: Day 15 to 85 contracting clones showed balanced CD4/CD8; later expanders leaned CD4+. Clones from the second wave (peaking day 37) had unconfirmed SARS-CoV-2 specificity. Shrinking CD4+ clones were chiefly CM and EM; CD8+ ones were chiefly EMRA.

TCRdb itself ran the 5' RACE reads through MiXCR, one entry per CDR3 protein. The top ten hold around 8.4% of the sample, which has about 560,000 distinct CDR3 sequences, less than 25% seen once. Germline assignment: CDR1 MGHRA and CDR2 YSYEKL. This CDR3 region has 15 residues. V dropped 0 bases and J dropped 1; count of bases not matched to a gene: 0. This sequence was found in an adult woman who had mild COVID-19 (a few samples of this study predate the infection). Cell type and time point are not known. Sequencing was done on a sample of PBMCs or a T cell subset sorted from them (not recorded which). This chain joins TRBV4-1 and TRBJ2-5; 9 bases match TRBD2. In DNA form, the CDR3 reads TGCGCCAGCAGCCAAGATAGCGGGGGCCAAGAGACCCAGTACTTC. Translation: CASSQDSGGQETQYF.